This T cell receptor (beta chain) was retrieved from a study of identifying expanded T cells in peripheral blood. During the collection period, no donor immune events like infections were recorded. Germline CDR1 and CDR2: MNHEY and SVGAGI. The CDR3 loop spans 16 amino acids. The ends were cut back, 1 base at V and 3 bases at J, with 16 bases in the middle. Data came from immunoSEQ multiplex PCR; TCRdb stores just in-frame clones and leaves some out. This sample has approximately 110,000 clones; around nine tenths occur once, and the top ten carry roughly 15%. Study-wide results and caveats: Approximately 1.1 clones differed between technical replicates, versus roughly 17 and 20 over time. Approximately two-week clone count variance significantly increased as total template count grew.

As for this clone: Its antigen is currently unknown.

Specimen: blood. This clonotype was obtained from a person aged 18 to 70 in good health. The chain couples TRBV6-5 to TRBJ2-7, with a possible D match to TRBD2 (5 bases). DNA of the CDR3: TGTGCCAGCAGTTACTTCACCTGGAGGTTAGGCTACGAGCAGTACTTC. This gives the protein CASSYFTWRLGYEQYF.